These 23 T cell receptor beta chains were all obtained from the same sample, sequenced in a study of shared clonotypes between healthy human individuals. Using immunoSEQ multiplex PCR, the repertoire was profiled, and TCRdb retains in-frame clones only, with some absent. The sample lists 180,000 or so clones, over 80% seen once, with more than 0.06% in the top ten. The sequencing input was naive CD4+ T cells sorted from blood. Specified subset: CD45RA+ positively selected. Receptors originate from a woman in her thirties in good health.

This sequence joins TRBV6-5 and TRBJ2-7, with 14 bases that match TRBD2. Germline values: CDR1 MNHEY, CDR2 SVGAGI. The junction had 1 base not matched to a gene; V was cut back by 6 bases and J by 3 bases. CDR3 size: 14 residues. CDR3 DNA: TGTGCCAGCAGGGGACTAGCGGGAGACTACGAGCAGTACTTC. This encodes CASRGLAGDYEQYF.

With regard to this clone: The identical CDR3 is also encoded by other nucleotide sequences in the sample. This rearrangement joins TRBV19 to TRBJ2-5; maybe TRBD2 (5 bases). The last part of the DNA fits TRBJ2-7 better; the J call may be wrong. Germline CDR1 is LNHDA and CDR2 is SQIVND (reference sequence). This CDR3 is built from 13 residues. CDR3 region: CASSSSGTYEQYF. The CDR3 coding sequence is TGTGCCAGTAGTTCCTCGGGGACCTACGAGCAGTACTTC.

The chain combines TRBV28 with TRBJ1-1; D possibly corresponds to TRBD1 (6 bases). Trimming took 5 bases from V and 1 from J, leaving 17 bases between them. The CDR3 sequence is 16 residues long. The germline gives CDR1 MDHEN, CDR2 SYDVKM. As DNA, the CDR3 is TGTGCCAGCAGTGTCCCCCCGGGACAAAAGAACACTGAAGCTTTCTTT. It translates to CASSVPPGQKNTEAFF.

The gene calls are TRBV5-1 and TRBJ2-7; perhaps TRBD2 as D (5 bases). V lost 4 bases and J lost 2, with 13 bases in between. The CDR3 covers 14 residues. Germline V gene sequence: CDR1 SGHRS, CDR2 YFSETQ. DNA of the CDR3: TGCGCCAGCAGCCTGGAGGCGAATCCCTACGAGCAGTACTTC. This gives the protein CASSLEANPYEQYF.

The rearrangement links TRBV5-1 to TRBJ2-7, with TRBD2 identical over 10 bases. Germline V gene data show CDR1 as SGHRS and CDR2 as YFSETQ. The J segment lost 0 bases and the V segment lost 0 bases, leaving 3 bases of the junction unmatched. The CDR3 extends over 16 amino acids. The CDR3 region has the DNA TGCGCCAGCAGCTTGGCCCTAGCGGGGGTCTCCTACGAGCAGTACTTC. Protein: CASSLALAGVSYEQYF.

This clone was detected once. The gene calls are TRBV6-5 and TRBJ1-1; TRBD1 might be the D (6 bases). The germline V gene has CDR1 MNHEY and CDR2 SVGAGI. The CDR3 runs to 13 residues. V lost 7 bases, J lost 3 bases, and 12 bases lay in between. Here the CDR3 DNA reads TGTGCCAGCACCAGGGGAGTAGACACTGAAGCTTTCTTT. It specifies CASTRGVDTEAFF.

The chain uses TRBV15 and TRBJ2-7; a weak D match, TRBD1 (6 bases). The V and J ends lost 3 bases and 0 bases respectively, with 6 bases between them. Germline V gene sequence: CDR1 LNHNV, CDR2 YYDKDF (reference sequence). CDR3 size: 13 residues. The CDR3 nucleotides read TGTGCCACCAGCAGGGACAGCTCCTACGAGCAGTACTTC. Protein sequence: CATSRDSSYEQYF.

This clone was observed once. The chain couples TRBV28 to TRBJ1-5; D gene unclear. The CDR3 consists of 16 residues. V dropped 5 bases and J dropped 0 bases, with 14 bases sitting between them. Germline-derived CDR1 and CDR2 are MDHEN and SYDVKM. As DNA, the CDR3 is TGTGCCAGCAGTCCTGTGACGGTGTATAGCAATCAGCCCCAGCATTTT. It specifies CASSPVTVYSNQPQHF.

The V call is TRBV6-1, the J call TRBJ2-7, with 10 nucleotides matching TRBD1. The CDR3 loop spans 16 amino acids. V lost 2 bases and J lost 3; bases outside the gene matches: 7. Germline lookup yields CDR1 MNHNS and CDR2 SASEGT. CDR3 bases: TGTGCCAGCAGTGAAATGGGACAGGGGAATTTCTACGAGCAGTACTTC. Residues: CASSEMGQGNFYEQYF.

This clone appeared a few times. The J gene is TRBJ2-7, the V gene TRBV7-7, with D unresolved. The ends were cut back, 11 bases at V and 2 bases at J, with 13 bases in the middle. Germline loops: CDR1 SSHAT, CDR2 FNYEAQ (reference sequence). The CDR3 is made up of 12 amino acids. The CDR3 DNA follows: TGTGCCGATTGCCGTGATCCCTACGAGCAGTACTTC. It encodes CADCRDPYEQYF.

V usage is TRBV19 and J usage is TRBJ2-4; D is undetermined. The CDR3 extends over 16 amino acids. V shed 3 bases and J shed 1 base, with 13 bases lying between them. In germline, CDR1 is LNHDA, CDR2 SQIVND (reference sequence). The CDR3 nucleotides read TGTGCCAGTAGTATCTCAGATCTTATGGCCAAAAACATTCAGTACTTC. This encodes CASSISDLMAKNIQYF.

This clone was recorded a few times. The chain employs TRBV2 and TRBJ2-7, with D possibly matching TRBD1 (6 bases). The germline V gene encodes CDR1 SNHLY and CDR2 FYNNEI. The CDR3 is 13 amino acids. V was cut by 4 bases and J by 6 bases, with 13 bases left in between. The CDR3 DNA follows: TGTGCCAGCAGTGTCGACAGGTTCGGCGAGCAGTACTTC. The encoded protein is CASSVDRFGEQYF.

The V call is TRBV10-3, the J call TRBJ2-7; TRBD2 aligns across 15 bases. The junction had 8 bases not matched to a gene; V was cut back by 3 bases and J by 5 bases. CDR3 length: 17 residues. CDR1 and CDR2 (germline): ENHRY, SYGVKD. CDR3 sequence: CAISDLGLAGGSHEQYF. DNA of the CDR3: TGTGCCATCAGTGACCTGGGACTAGCGGGAGGATCCCACGAGCAGTACTTC.

This clone showed up just a few times. This chain uses TRBV28 with TRBJ2-7; unclear D gene. The germline V gene has CDR1 MDHEN and CDR2 SYDVKM. V was cut by 9 bases and J by 1 base, with 4 bases left in between. CDR3 length: 10 residues. The CDR3 sequence: CASRSYEQYF. DNA of the CDR3: TGTGCCAGTCGGTCCTACGAGCAGTACTTC.

This chain links TRBV27 with TRBJ1-2, with D hard to call. The CDR3 length is 14 residues. Germline loops: CDR1 MNHEY, CDR2 SMNVEV (reference sequence). With 2 bases removed from V and 3 bases from J, the gap between germline ends came to 10 bases. The CDR3 protein is CASSLKGYDYGYTF. In DNA form, the CDR3 reads TGTGCCAGCAGTTTAAAGGGCTACGACTATGGCTACACCTTC.

This chain connects TRBV9 to TRBJ2-7; 12 bases are shared with TRBD2. V shed 2 bases and J 6 bases; nucleotides not matched to a gene: 3. The germline CDR1 and CDR2 sequences are SGDLS and YYNGEE. There are 14 residues in the CDR3. The CDR3 sequence is CASSVTSGRSEQYF. The CDR3 DNA is TGTGCCAGCAGCGTGACTAGCGGGAGATCCGAGCAGTACTTC.

This clone has a single count. The V and J genes are TRBV5-4 and TRBJ2-3; D ambiguous. V dropped 1 base and J dropped 0 bases, with 9 bases sitting between them. The CDR3 runs to 15 residues. The germline CDR1 and CDR2 sequences are SGHNT and YYREEE (reference sequence). CDR3 protein: CASSLTRISTDTQYF. CDR3 DNA sequence: TGTGCCAGCAGCTTGACCCGAATCAGCACAGATACGCAGTATTTT.

The chain is built from TRBV28 and TRBJ1-1; 9 nucleotides agree with TRBD1. The CDR3 sequence is 13 residues long. Germline V gene sequence: CDR1 MDHEN, CDR2 SYDVKM. With V trimmed by 7 bases and J by 5 bases, 5 bases remained unmatched. The CDR3 nucleotides read TGTGCCAGCATCTCAGGACAGGGGACTGAAGCTTTCTTT. Amino acid sequence: CASISGQGTEAFF.

V usage is TRBV5-6 and J usage is TRBJ2-1, with D maybe TRBD2 (6 bases). Trimming cost V 0 bases and J 5 bases, with 9 bases left between them. Germline V gene data show CDR1 as SGHDT and CDR2 as YYEEEE. This CDR3 has 14 amino acids. The CDR3 loop reads CASSLEPSDNEQFF. The CDR3 DNA follows: TGTGCCAGCAGCTTGGAGCCTAGCGACAATGAGCAGTTCTTC.

The V and J genes are TRBV1 and TRBJ2-7. TRBV1 is marked as a pseudogene. CDR3 length: 11 amino acids. The CDR3 loop reads CTSTYRYEQYF. CDR3 DNA sequence: TGCACCAGCACGTACCGCTACGAGCAGTACTTC.

The chain carries TRBV27 and TRBJ1-3; D may be TRBD1 (5 bases). Germline CDR1 and CDR2: MNHEY and SMNVEV (reference sequence). V lost 6 bases, J lost 4 bases, and 13 bases lay in between. The CDR3 has 14 residues. Here the CDR3 DNA reads TGTGCCAGCAGGCCAAGCGGGGGGGGAAACACCATATATTTT. Its protein is CASRPSGGGNTIYF.

The chain is built from TRBV10-3 and TRBJ2-3, with TRBD2 as a possible D gene (5 bases). Trimming cost V 10 bases and J 0 bases, with 5 bases left between them. The V gene's germline CDR1 is ENHRY and CDR2 SYGVKD. This CDR3 is built from 11 residues. CDR3 region: CATGSTDTQYF. The CDR3 DNA reads as TGTGCCACGGGGAGCACAGATACGCAGTATTTT.

The genes are TRBV28 and TRBJ1-2, with D maybe TRBD1 (6 bases). Trimming stripped 6 bases from V and 2 bases from J, with 19 bases between. Looked up from germline, CDR1 is MDHEN and CDR2 is SYDVKM. The CDR3 loop spans 16 amino acids. CDR3 nucleotides: TGTGCCAGCAGCCTCACTCGTGGAGGGGGGAACTATGGCTACACCTTC. Its protein is CASSLTRGGGNYGYTF.